Listed below are T cell receptor beta chains from one sample, sequenced in a study of shared clonotypes between healthy human individuals. Libraries were prepared by immunoSEQ multiplex PCR; TCRdb keeps only in-frame clonotypes and omits some of them. The table includes about 2.4 million clones, 93% detected once. The source material was naive CD4+ T cells from PBMCs. Every receptor here comes from a man between 18 and 35 years old in good health. Some clones in this sample may be carry-over from other donors' samples. The CDR3 runs from the conserved cysteine through the conserved F or W. D genes are given only for firm matches. Clone size, where shown, is once, few, many, or a class for clones that have expanded.

d_gene,v_gene,abundance,j_gene,CDR3aa,CDR3nt
TRBD1,TRBV6-1,few,TRBJ1-4,CASSGGQGRKKLFF,TGTGCCAGCAGTGGGGGACAGGGGAGGAAAAAACTGTTTTTT
TRBD1,TRBV2,-,TRBJ2-7,CASSGQVFAEQYF,TGTGCCAGCAGCGGACAGGTCTTCGCCGAGCAGTACTTC
-,TRBV18,-,TRBJ2-7,CASSMRDSAYEQYF,TGTGCCAGCTCCATGAGGGATAGTGCGTACGAGCAGTACTTC
-,TRBV18,few,TRBJ1-2,CASSYRQDNYGYTF,TGTGCCAGCTCATATAGACAGGACAACTATGGCTACACCTTC
-,TRBV19,-,TRBJ1-5,CASSTQGSGNQPQHF,TGTGCCAGTAGTACGCAGGGATCGGGCAATCAGCCCCAGCATTTT
-,TRBV27,-,TRBJ2-1,CASSLGGRVGEFF,TGTGCCAGCAGTTTAGGGGGGCGAGTGGGGGAGTTCTTC
TRBD1,TRBV7-2,-,TRBJ2-7,CASSAPPGQGAYEQYF,TGTGCCAGCAGCGCACCTCCCGGACAGGGGGCCTACGAGCAGTACTTC
-,TRBV5-1,-,TRBJ1-2,CASSVGNRYGYTF,TGCGCCAGCAGCGTGGGCAACCGCTATGGCTACACCTTC
TRBD1,TRBV5-1,-,TRBJ2-3,CASSQGTGSDTQYF,TGCGCCAGCAGCCAAGGGACAGGGTCAGATACGCAGTATTTT
TRBD1,TRBV7-9,few,TRBJ1-1,CASSRTGVWGTEAFF,TGTGCCAGCAGCCGGACAGGGGTTTGGGGCACTGAAGCTTTCTTT
TRBD1,TRBV28,-,TRBJ2-7,CASSRDRPEQYF,TGTGCCAGCAGCAGGGACAGGCCCGAGCAGTACTTC
-,TRBV2,-,TRBJ2-1,CASSTPGTTYNEQFF,TGTGCCAGCAGTACCCCCGGGACAACCTACAATGAGCAGTTCTTC
-,TRBV5-1,-,TRBJ1-1,CASSLEGSRVSNTEAFF,TGCGCCAGCAGCTTGGAGGGGTCACGGGTATCGAACACTGAAGCTTTCTTT
-,TRBV25-1,-,TRBJ2-7,CASSDPRGQISSYEQYF,TGTGCCAGCAGTGATCCTCGGGGGCAGATAAGCTCCTACGAGCAGTACTTC
TRBD2,TRBV7-2,once,TRBJ2-5,CASSRRDPGGETQYF,TGTGCCAGCAGCCGCCGAGACCCGGGGGGGGAGACCCAGTACTTC
-,TRBV10-2,-,TRBJ2-7,CASSETGPPYEQYF,TGCGCCAGCAGTGAGACAGGGCCCCCCTACGAGCAGTACTTC
-,TRBV7-3,-,TRBJ2-7,CASSFGSGGEQYF,TGTGCCAGCAGCTTCGGTAGCGGAGGCGAGCAGTACTTC
-,TRBV12-5,-,TRBJ1-1,CASGENSEAFF,TGTGCTAGTGGTGAGAACTCTGAAGCTTTCTTT
TRBD1,TRBV4-2,-,TRBJ1-1,CASSPGRGVTEAFF,TGTGCCAGCAGCCCAGGCAGGGGGGTGACTGAAGCTTTCTTT
-,TRBV7-9,-,TRBJ2-2,CASSLGSSRNTGELFF,TGTGCCAGCAGCTTAGGTTCTAGCCGGAACACCGGGGAGCTGTTTTTT
-,TRBV4-3,-,TRBJ1-3,CASSQLSRASGNTIYF,TGCGCCAGCAGCCAATTATCGAGGGCCTCTGGAAACACCATATATTTT
-,TRBV19,-,TRBJ2-2,CASSKVGSTGELFF,TGTGCCAGTAGTAAGGTGGGATCCACCGGGGAGCTGTTTTTT
-,TRBV2,-,TRBJ1-2,CASTNRNYGYTF,TGTGCCAGCACCAACAGAAACTATGGCTACACCTTC
-,TRBV6-1,-,TRBJ2-7,CASSRPWGYEQYF,TGTGCCAGCAGTCGTCCCTGGGGCTACGAGCAGTACTTC
TRBD1,TRBV15,-,TRBJ1-5,CATSRWDSTSLSQHF,TGTGCCACCAGCAGGTGGGACAGCACCTCCTTATCCCAGCATTTT